The 6 T cell receptor beta chains presented below share a single source sample, sequenced in a study of blood T cells in healthy people across ages. Together with a sample-barcoded 5' primer, a J-beta primer mix was included in a second PCR lasting roughly 6 to 12 cycles. Each CDR3 protein is one row after TCRdb ran MiXCR on the 5' RACE reads. This sample has around 780,000 distinct CDR3 sequences, with roughly 24% found just once. This same sample was also taken into another study, of T cells of mothers and their children.

What was sequenced was blood. The receptor source for this set is a boy younger than 18 in good health.

The J gene is TRBJ2-5, the V gene TRBV6-5; 7 bases are a match to TRBD1. V lost 10 bases, J lost 5 bases, and 10 bases stayed unmatched. The CDR3 totals 13 residues. Germline V gives CDR1 MNHEY, CDR2 SVGAGI. CDR3 in amino acids: CATTRGPGETQYF. CDR3 DNA: TGTGCCACCACGAGGGGGCCCGGGGAGACCCAGTACTTC.

This clonotype has a handful of counts. This sequence joins TRBV10-3 and TRBJ1-4; D is ambiguous. Germline CDR1 ENHRY, CDR2 SYGVKD. V dropped 9 bases and J dropped 3 bases, with 14 bases sitting between them. This CDR3 comprises 14 residues. The CDR3 region is CAISSTTANEKLFF. The CDR3 DNA sequence: TGTGCCATTAGCTCGACAACAGCTAATGAAAAACTGTTTTTT.

V is TRBV2 and J is TRBJ1-2; 7 nucleotides line up with TRBD1. Trimming cost V 8 bases and J 0 bases; bases outside gene matches: 18. The germline V gene has CDR1 SNHLY and CDR2 FYNNEI. The CDR3 is made up of 18 amino acids. The CDR3 loop is CASGSYRDSSTSNYGYTF. CDR3 DNA sequence: TGTGCCAGCGGAAGTTACCGGGACAGTTCCACATCTAACTATGGCTACACCTTC.

The V and J genes are TRBV3-1 and TRBJ2-5, with 9 bases fitting TRBD2. The CDR3 has 16 amino acids. J was trimmed by 3 bases and V by 1 base; bases with no gene match: 6. The V gene's germline CDR1 is LGHDT and CDR2 YNNKEL (reference sequence). Here the CDR3 reads CASSQVSGGLEETQYF. The CDR3 DNA reads TGTGCCAGCAGCCAAGTTAGCGGGGGATTGGAAGAGACCCAGTACTTC.

This clonotype was counted a few times. The chain carries TRBV27 and TRBJ1-3; D is unclear. Germline V gene data show CDR1 as MNHEY and CDR2 as SMNVEV (reference sequence). There are 13 residues in the CDR3. The ends were cut back, 4 bases at V and 9 bases at J, with 13 bases in the middle. The CDR3 sequence is CASSSSVLGTIYF. The CDR3 nucleotides are TGTGCCAGCAGTTCATCAGTCTTAGGCACCATATATTTT.

The CDR3 here is CAWSNRAGDTQYF. As DNA, the CDR3 is TGTGCCTGGAGTAATCGGGCTGGAGATACGCAGTATTTT. This sequence joins TRBV30 and TRBJ2-3; the D is unclear. CDR1 is GTSNPN, CDR2 SVGIG, per germline (reference sequence). The CDR3 has 13 residues. Trimming removed 2 bases from V and 5 bases from J, with 11 bases in between.